The 31 T cell receptor beta chains below were found in one sample sequenced in a study of blood T cells in healthy people across ages. Together with a sample-barcoded 5' primer, a J-beta primer mix was included in a second PCR lasting roughly 6 to 12 cycles. TCRdb analysed the 5' RACE reads with MiXCR anew, one entry per CDR3 protein. Of about 720,000 distinct CDR3 sequences in the sample, 22% were seen once. The sequenced sample was blood. The receptors were gathered from an older man in good health.

In nucleotides, the CDR3 is TGCAGTGCTAGGACGACTAGCGGCCGCACAGATACGCAGTATTTT. Translating gives CSARTTSGRTDTQYF. The V and J genes are TRBV20-1 and TRBJ2-3, with TRBD2 matching 9 bases. The CDR3 has 15 residues. Germline values: CDR1 DFQATT, CDR2 SNEGSKA (reference sequence). Germline trimming cut 3 bases from V and 1 base from J; bases unmatched to any gene: 5.

This clonotype appeared many times. V gene TRBV9 combines with J gene TRBJ2-1, with 10 bases fitting TRBD2. CDR1 is SGDLS, CDR2 YYNGEE, per germline. The J segment lost 2 bases and the V segment lost 3 bases, leaving 2 bases of the junction unmatched. The CDR3 is 15 amino acids. DNA of the CDR3: TGTGCCAGCAGCGAACTAGCGGGAACCTACAATGAGCAGTTCTTC. It yields the protein CASSELAGTYNEQFF.

The chain joins TRBV6-4 to TRBJ2-5; a possible D gene is TRBD1 (6 bases). The DNA end is more similar to TRBJ2-1, so the J call may be wrong. CDR3 length: 13 amino acids. Germline V gene sequence: CDR1 MRHNA, CDR2 SNTAGT. DNA of the CDR3: TGTGCCAGCAGTGACGATGGGGGCGGAGAGCAGTTCTTC. Residues: CASSDDGGGEQFF.

V gene TRBV30 combines with J gene TRBJ1-2; TRBD1 matches 10 bases. Germline CDR1 and CDR2: GTSNPN and SVGIG (reference sequence). There are 14 residues in the CDR3. With 3 bases clipped from V and 5 bases from J, the junction kept 6 bases outside the gene matches. The CDR3 protein is CAWSPGQGGYGYTF. The CDR3 DNA follows: TGTGCCTGGAGCCCCGGACAGGGGGGATATGGCTACACCTTC.

This clonotype has a handful of counts. The chain combines TRBV20-1 with TRBJ2-1; perhaps TRBD2 as D (6 bases). Trimming removed 0 bases from V and 4 bases from J, with 13 bases in between. In germline, CDR1 is DFQATT, CDR2 SNEGSKA (reference sequence). The CDR3 contains 15 residues. CDR3 in DNA: TGCAGTGCTAGAGACCCTAGCGCTAAGTACAATGAGCAGTTCTTC. Protein sequence: CSARDPSAKYNEQFF.

V gene TRBV7-8 combines with J gene TRBJ2-7; the match to TRBD2 covers 8 bases. V lost 2 bases and J lost 3; bases outside the gene matches: 9. The CDR3 totals 16 residues. Germline loops: CDR1 SGHVS, CDR2 FQNEAQ. As DNA, the CDR3 is TGTGCCAGCAGCTTATTCACTAGCGGTACTCGCTACGAGCAGTACGTC. Its protein is CASSLFTSGTRYEQYV.

V usage is TRBV27 and J usage is TRBJ2-5; 8 nucleotides agree with TRBD1. The DNA end is a closer match to TRBJ2-1, so the J assignment may be wrong. The CDR3 covers 14 residues. Germline CDR1 reads MNHEY; CDR2 reads SMNVEV (reference sequence). The CDR3 region is CASSIRTGNNEQFF. The DNA for the CDR3 is TGTGCCAGCAGTATACGGACAGGGAACAATGAGCAGTTCTTC.

This clonotype has ten or more counts. The chain combines TRBV7-9 with TRBJ1-2; D gene uncertain. The CDR3 totals 15 residues. CDR1 is SEHNR, CDR2 FQNEAQ, per germline (reference sequence). Trimming shortened V by 3 bases and J by 7 bases, and 18 bases separated the two germline ends. The CDR3 DNA reads TGTGCCAGCAGCTTTGATCCGAGGGTGGGCTCTGGCTACACCTTC. Residues: CASSFDPRVGSGYTF.

The gene calls are TRBV19 and TRBJ2-1; D is unresolved. The DNA matches TRBJ2-7 better at its end, which makes the J call doubtful. The CDR3 spans 15 residues. CDR1 and CDR2 (germline): LNHDA, SQIVND (reference sequence). The CDR3 DNA reads TGTGCCAGTAGTATAGATCGGTCGCTGACCTACGAGCAGTACTTC. Translating it yields CASSIDRSLTYEQYF.

The rearrangement links TRBV7-9 to TRBJ2-7, with 7 bases fitting TRBD1. Trimming removed 2 bases from V and 5 bases from J; junction bases left unmatched: 6. Germline lookup yields CDR1 SEHNR and CDR2 FQNEAQ (reference sequence). This CDR3 is built from 14 residues. CDR3 DNA: TGTGCCAGCAGCTTAAGACAGGGTATTGACGAGCAGTACTTC. Residues: CASSLRQGIDEQYF.

This clonotype was observed many times. The chain recombines TRBV12-3 or TRBV12-4 with TRBJ2-5, with no clear D. The germline V and J ends were trimmed by 3 bases and 4 bases, with 6 bases remaining between them. There are 12 residues in the CDR3. CDR3 sequence reads: CASSFSTETQYF. In DNA form, the CDR3 reads TGTGCCAGCAGTTTCAGTACAGAGACCCAGTACTTC.

This clonotype was counted a few times. Its ends do not fully match the called genes, so a read error is possible. The chain links TRBV7-2 to TRBJ2-2; possible D gene TRBD2, 5 bases. The CDR3 has 14 residues. CDR1 is SGHTA and CDR2 is FQGNSA in the germline V gene. The DNA for the CDR3 is TGTGCCAGCAGCTACCGGACTCACACCGGGGAGCTGGTTTTT. It encodes CASSYRTHTGELVF.

The rearrangement links TRBV12-3 or TRBV12-4 to TRBJ1-4; no reliable D call. This CDR3 has 14 residues. Between the trimmed V and J ends, which lost 2 bases and 7 bases, there was a span of 11 bases. The CDR3 nucleotides read TGTGCCAGCAGTTTATGGGGTAACGGTGAAAAACTGTTTTTT. Amino acid sequence: CASSLWGNGEKLFF.

This clonotype has just a few counts. The chain links TRBV28 to TRBJ2-3; TRBD2 matches at 9 bases. Germline CDR1 MDHEN, CDR2 SYDVKM. The CDR3 loop spans 13 amino acids. After removal of 10 bases from V and 3 bases from J, the junction contained 5 bases not matched to a gene. The CDR3 region has the DNA TGTGCCACCAGAAGCGGGGGGACAGATACGCAGTATTTT. Amino acids: CATRSGGTDTQYF.

This chain links TRBV29-1 with TRBJ1-1; the D gene is possibly TRBD1 (5 bases). There are 12 residues in the CDR3. Germline V gives CDR1 SQVTM, CDR2 ANQGSEA. Trimming left V 6 bases short and J 1 base short, with 9 bases between. The CDR3 sequence: CSVWGGNTEAFF. DNA of the CDR3: TGCAGCGTGTGGGGGGGGAACACTGAAGCTTTCTTT.

The chain recombines TRBV6-1 with TRBJ2-3; D is unresolved. The CDR3 contains 11 residues. CDR1 is MNHNS, CDR2 SASEGT, per germline. The ends were cut back, 4 bases at V and 5 bases at J, with 4 bases in the middle. Here the CDR3 DNA reads TGTGCCAGCAGTGGTGTAGATACGCAGTATTTT. It translates to CASSGVDTQYF.

The chain employs TRBV7-2 and TRBJ2-1; D is unresolved. The V gene's germline CDR1 is SGHTA and CDR2 FQGNSA. With 2 bases removed from V and 9 bases from J, the gap between germline ends came to 17 bases. The CDR3 consists of 15 residues. CDR3 in amino acids: CASSLYETPICEQFF. CDR3 DNA sequence: TGTGCCAGCAGCTTATACGAGACCCCGATTTGTGAGCAGTTCTTC.

This chain joins TRBV6-5 and TRBJ1-5, with 7 bases matching TRBD1. Per germline, CDR1 MNHEY and CDR2 SVGAGI. The CDR3 consists of 14 residues. The junction had 9 bases not matched to a gene; V was cut back by 6 bases and J by 7 bases. The CDR3 spells CASRPDRDRQPQHF. In DNA, the CDR3 is TGTGCCAGCAGACCAGACAGGGATAGGCAGCCCCAGCATTTT.

The chain is built from TRBV6-1 and TRBJ1-5; 8 nucleotides line up with TRBD1. This CDR3 spans 15 amino acids. J lost 4 bases, V lost 6 bases, and 8 bases had no gene match. Germline V lookup: CDR1 MNHNS, CDR2 SASEGT. The CDR3 sequence: CASRETGAVNQPQHF. CDR3 coding DNA: TGTGCCAGCAGGGAGACAGGGGCGGTTAATCAGCCCCAGCATTTT.

This clonotype was counted many times. This sequence joins TRBV12-3 or TRBV12-4 and TRBJ2-3; D might be TRBD2 (5 bases). There are 14 residues in the CDR3. V lost 6 bases, J lost 0 bases, and 10 bases lay in between. The CDR3 sequence: CASSFGVSTDTQYF. The CDR3 DNA follows: TGTGCCAGCAGCTTCGGGGTGAGCACAGATACGCAGTATTTT.

This sequence joins TRBV20-1 and TRBJ1-1; a possible D gene is TRBD1 (6 bases). V was shortened by 1 base and J by 7 bases, with 13 bases between the two germline ends. The CDR3 is made up of 13 amino acids. CDR1 and CDR2 (germline): DFQATT, SNEGSKA (reference sequence). As DNA, the CDR3 is TGCAGTGCTAGAGGGCCAGGGGCGGGTGAAGCTTTCTTT. Translated: CSARGPGAGEAFF.

The V call is TRBV18, the J call TRBJ2-1, with D hard to call. The J call is uncertain, as TRBJ2-7 better fits the DNA end. Germline V gives CDR1 KGHSH, CDR2 LQKENI. This CDR3 contains 14 residues. For the CDR3, the DNA is TGTGCCTCCAGAGTTTTCCCTAGCTCCTACGAGCAGTACGTC. It yields the protein CASRVFPSSYEQYV.

The DNA of the CDR3 is TGTGCCAGCCCTCCTACGGGGGAGAGCGGCTACACCTTC. It translates to CASPPTGESGYTF. The chain recombines TRBV12-3 or TRBV12-4 with TRBJ1-2; TRBD1 might be the D (5 bases). Trimming removed 8 bases at V and 8 bases at J, with 18 bases between. The CDR3 is 13 residues long.

This clonotype was recorded a few times. The V call is TRBV20-1, the J call TRBJ2-3; the D is unclear. Germline lookup yields CDR1 DFQATT and CDR2 SNEGSKA (reference sequence). V was shortened by 1 base and J by 8 bases, with 4 bases between the two germline ends. The CDR3 is made up of 10 amino acids. CDR3 amino acids: CSARGPTQYF. The CDR3 DNA reads TGCAGTGCTAGAGGTCCTACGCAGTATTTT.

The chain has TRBV20-1 and TRBJ2-4; D may be TRBD2 (7 bases). This CDR3 comprises 16 residues. In germline, CDR1 is DFQATT, CDR2 SNEGSKA (reference sequence). V was cut by 3 bases and J by 0 bases, with 15 bases left in between. The CDR3 nucleotides read TGCAGTGCTAGGCCCGTCGGGGGGCTAGCCAAAAACATTCAGTACTTC. This translates into CSARPVGGLAKNIQYF.

This clonotype was counted only a few times. The CDR3 coding sequence is TGTGCCAGCAGTTTAGCCCTCACAGGGTCGGGTACACAAGAGACCCAGTACTTC. Amino acids: CASSLALTGSGTQETQYF. V is TRBV27 and J is TRBJ2-5; D is perhaps TRBD1 (6 bases). This CDR3 spans 18 amino acids. Germline V gene data show CDR1 as MNHEY and CDR2 as SMNVEV (reference sequence). V dropped 2 bases and J dropped 2 bases, with 21 bases sitting between them.

This clonotype has ten or more counts. The conserved final phenylalanine or tryptophan is absent from the CDR3, which likely points to a read error. The rearrangement uses TRBV11-2 and TRBJ2-5; TRBD2 might be the D (6 bases). The CDR3 has 13 residues. V gave up 4 bases and J gave up 11 bases, with 17 bases separating them. The germline CDR1 and CDR2 sequences are SGHAT and FQNNGV. The CDR3 region is CASSSSSVGEQYV. The CDR3, as DNA: TGTGCCAGCAGCTCGTCTAGCGTGGGGGAGCAGTACGTC.

This clonotype was observed a handful of times. The rearrangement uses TRBV20-1 and TRBJ2-7; maybe TRBD2 (6 bases). Germline V gene sequence: CDR1 DFQATT, CDR2 SNEGSKA (reference sequence). The V end was cut by 3 bases, the J end by 4 bases, with 16 bases between. This CDR3 has 14 residues. CDR3 region: CSARLLARGYEQYF. The CDR3 bases are TGCAGTGCTAGGTTGCTAGCGAGGGGTTACGAGCAGTACTTC.

The chain couples TRBV12-3 or TRBV12-4 to TRBJ1-1; no clear D. The CDR3 has 12 residues. V was pared by 5 bases and J by 5 bases, with 9 bases between. The CDR3 region is CASSLGMTEAFF. CDR3 in DNA: TGTGCCAGCAGTCTAGGAATGACTGAAGCTTTCTTT.

This clonotype was counted between two and nine times. The V and J genes are TRBV7-2 and TRBJ1-3; TRBD1 is a possible D gene (5 bases). The CDR3 extends over 14 amino acids. CDR1 and CDR2 (germline): SGHTA, FQGNSA. With 4 bases removed from V and 8 bases from J, the gap between germline ends came to 15 bases. CDR3 region: CASSSGRKWDTIYF. Here the CDR3 DNA reads TGTGCCAGCAGCTCGGGACGGAAGTGGGACACCATATATTTT.

This chain joins TRBV6-1 and TRBJ2-7, with 14 bases that match TRBD2. The end of the DNA is better explained by TRBJ2-1, so the J call may be wrong. The CDR3 has 14 amino acids. Germline V gene lookup returns CDR1 MNHNS and CDR2 SASEGT. CDR3 sequence: CASSQGLAGAEQFF. CDR3 in DNA: TGTGCCAGCAGCCAGGGACTAGCGGGAGCTGAGCAGTTCTTC.